The source of this T cell receptor beta chain is a study of OX40 agonist ivuxolimab in advanced cancers. Study at large: The patients received agonistic anti-OX40 (CD134) antibody ivuxolimab. At 82.7% male, the cohort had a mean age of approximately 64 years, ranging from roughly 23 to 80. Study results and caveats: Mean expanded clone counts were higher in CD8+ than CD4+ T cells.

V shed 0 bases and J 9 bases; nucleotides not matched to a gene: 5. The CDR3 spans 13 residues. In germline, CDR1 is GTSNPN, CDR2 SVGIG (reference sequence). Data came from immunoSEQ multiplex PCR; TCRdb stores just in-frame clones and leaves some out. Seen here are over 80,000 clones, roughly four fifths observed once, and the top ten hold around 5%. As for this clone: Its antigen is not identified.

The chain is built from TRBV30 and TRBJ1-5, with TRBD1 matching over 7 bases. The sequence derives from an adult with an advanced solid tumor such as melanoma, head and neck, liver or kidney cancer. The sample in question was CD4+ or CD8+ T cells sorted from blood, obtained in a trial of the OX40 agonist ivuxolimab. This CDR3 is CAWSVQGKSPQHF. The CDR3, as DNA: TGTGCCTGGAGTGTACAGGGGAAATCGCCCCAGCATTTT.